The T cell receptor beta chain under discussion was sequenced for a study of cytomegalovirus exposure and HLA in healthy donors. CDR3 length: 11 amino acids. V dropped 5 bases and J dropped 5 bases, with 10 bases sitting between them. The germline gives CDR1 DFQATT, CDR2 SNEGSKA (reference sequence). This clone has just one count. The antigen remains undetermined. Overall study results and limits: Highly shared variants forming one cluster were likely a sequencing artifact.

The PCR made use of 60 Vbeta and 13 Jbeta primers. The table came from immunoSEQ multiplex PCR; TCRdb's copy has only in-frame clones and leaves some out. The sample lists under 200,000 clones, roughly 80% occurring once. This TCR was sampled from a human donor in good health. Sequencing was carried out using PBMCs. V is TRBV20-1 and J is TRBJ2-7; TRBD2 is a possible D gene (5 bases). The CDR3 is CSAGLWDEQYF. CDR3 sequence (DNA): TGCAGTGCTGGACTTTGGGACGAGCAGTACTTC.